Reported below is one T cell receptor (beta chain). The sample originates from a study of radiotherapy plus CTLA-4 blockade in lung cancer. The overall study: Among enrolled patients, roughly 18% responded and around 30% achieved disease control.

Chemo-refractory metastatic non-small-cell lung cancer patients received focal radiation with ipilimumab CTLA-4 blockade. TCRdb's copy holds only in-frame clones and misses some; the assay was immunoSEQ multiplex PCR. Of approximately 49,000 clones in the sample, about 85% were seen once. The source material was peripheral blood, sampled from a patient treated with radiotherapy plus ipilimumab. This clonotype was sampled from a human donor with non-small cell lung cancer whose response to radiotherapy plus ipilimumab could not be evaluated.

The CDR3 reads CAISESRQGKNTEAFF. The DNA for the CDR3 is TGTGCCATCAGTGAGTCTAGACAGGGGAAGAACACTGAAGCTTTCTTT. The rearrangement uses TRBV10-3 and TRBJ1-1, with 8 bases aligning to TRBD1. Trimming at V came to 0 bases and at J to 1 base, leaving 4 bases not matched to a gene. The CDR3 covers 16 residues. The germline gives CDR1 ENHRY, CDR2 SYGVKD.